The entry that follows covers one T cell receptor (beta chain) sequence. Trimming pared 4 bases from V and 0 bases from J, leaving 9 bases between. CDR3 length equals 14 residues. Germline V lookup: CDR1 MGHRA, CDR2 YSYEKL. The data are from a study of T cell changes during pregnancy in multiple sclerosis. Assay used: immunoSEQ multiplex PCR; TCRdb lists only in-frame clones, some missing. In the table there are nearly 60,000 clones, around 90% of which are singletons. The V call is TRBV4-1, the J call TRBJ1-2, with D unclear. Sample: CD4+ T cells from peripheral blood mononuclear cells, taken after pregnancy. This clonotype originated in a female donor in good health, enrolled as a control in a pregnancy study. The CDR3 loop is CASSRAGANYGYTF. Written as DNA, the CDR3 is TGCGCCAGCAGCCGGGCGGGCGCTAACTATGGCTACACCTTC.